This passage covers 6 T cell receptor beta chains from one sample sequenced in a study of technical replicates of blood from several donors. Assay: immunoSEQ multiplex PCR; the TCRdb copy retains only in-frame clones and omits some. Of approximately 73,000 clones listed, roughly 94% were seen once; the top ten hold 0.2% to 0.3%. The specimen was T cells isolated from PBMCs. The receptors were gathered from a human donor in good health.

The V gene is TRBV27, the J gene TRBJ2-7; 9 positions agree with TRBD1. J was trimmed by 3 bases and V by 2 bases; bases with no gene match: 2. The CDR3 runs 14 residues. From germline, CDR1 is MNHEY and CDR2 SMNVEV (reference sequence). The CDR3 loop reads CASSLRTGVYEQYF. The DNA of the CDR3 is TGTGCCAGCAGTTTAAGGACAGGGGTCTACGAGCAGTACTTC.

This clone was recorded only once. V gene TRBV6-6 combines with J gene TRBJ2-7; 8 bases fit TRBD1. V gave up 2 bases and J gave up 3 bases; unmatched junction bases: 0. The germline V gene encodes CDR1 MNHNY and CDR2 SVGAGI (reference sequence). The CDR3 has 13 residues. The CDR3 sequence is CASSYGTGYEQYF. The CDR3 bases are TGTGCCAGCAGTTACGGGACAGGCTACGAGCAGTACTTC.

This clone was seen just once. The chain links TRBV11-2 to TRBJ2-1, with TRBD2 identical over 11 bases. J gave up 8 bases and V 3 bases, and 9 bases lay outside the gene matches. The CDR3 loop spans 16 amino acids. CDR1 and CDR2 (germline): SGHAT, FQNNGV. The CDR3 DNA follows: TGTGCCAGCAGCTTCACTAGCGGGGGAGCCAAACATGAGCAGTTCTTC. This translates into CASSFTSGGAKHEQFF.

This clone came up once. The V gene is TRBV14, the J gene TRBJ1-6, with 10 bases matching TRBD1. The length of the CDR3 is 17 residues. The germline V gene has CDR1 SGHDN and CDR2 FVKESK. The J segment lost 9 bases and the V segment lost 6 bases, leaving 14 bases of the junction unmatched. The CDR3 DNA follows: TGTGCCAGCAGTCGACAGGGGGCGCGACGGGACACTTCACCCCTCCACTTT. It specifies CASSRQGARRDTSPLHF.

The chain has TRBV11-2 and TRBJ1-3; a possible D gene is TRBD1 (6 bases). This CDR3 has 17 residues. CDR1 and CDR2 (germline): SGHAT, FQNNGV. V gave up 5 bases and J gave up 1 base, with 18 bases separating them. The CDR3 region is CASSPLTGHFSGNTIYF. The CDR3 coding sequence is TGTGCCAGCAGCCCCCTGACGGGACATTTTTCTGGAAACACCATATATTTT.

The sample holds one count of this clone. V is TRBV5-4 and J is TRBJ1-1; D is unclear. V lost 5 bases to trimming and J lost 1 base, with 9 bases between them. This CDR3 region has 13 residues. CDR1 is SGHNT, CDR2 YYREEE, per germline (reference sequence). For the CDR3, the DNA is TGTGCCAGCAGTGGAGTGCCGAACACTGAAGCTTTCTTT. Translating it yields CASSGVPNTEAFF. Together with reference TRBV5-4 and TRBJ1-1, the CDR3 gives the full variable domain: ETGVTQSPTHLIKTRGQQVTLRCSSQSGHNTVSWYQQALGQGPQFIFQYYREEENGRGNFPPRFSGLQFPNYSSELNVNALELDDSALYLCASSGVPNTEAFFGQGTRLTVV.